These 23 T cell receptor beta chains originate from one sample sequenced in a study of radiation and T cells in renal cell carcinoma. Profiling relied on immunoSEQ multiplex PCR, and the TCRdb table lists in-frame clones only, not all of them. In the table there are approximately 79,000 clones, 82% of which are singletons. Documented time point: blood 2 weeks post-SBRT. Treatment specified: 15 Gy SBRT to primary tumor, nephrectomy 4 weeks later. Sequences were derived from blood, sampled from a patient whose treatment included radiotherapy and nephrectomy. The receptors originated from a man between 60 and 75 years old with renal cell carcinoma.

The chain couples TRBV6-5 to TRBJ2-2; D is ambiguous. The CDR3 runs 15 residues. The V and J ends lost 2 bases and 3 bases respectively, with 10 bases between them. Germline V gives CDR1 MNHEY, CDR2 SVGAGI. This chain's CDR3 is CASSYGDGYTGELFF. DNA of the CDR3: TGTGCCAGCAGTTACGGGGATGGCTACACCGGGGAGCTGTTTTTT.

This chain links TRBV6-6 with TRBJ2-1, with D perhaps TRBD1 or TRBD2 (7 bases each). The germline CDR1 and CDR2 sequences are MNHNY and SVGAGI (reference sequence). The CDR3 loop spans 15 amino acids. Trimming shortened V by 10 bases and J by 7 bases, and 23 bases separated the two germline ends. CDR3 region: CAILGGAGGRNEQFF. CDR3 sequence (DNA): TGTGCCATCCTTGGGGGGGCAGGGGGTCGGAATGAGCAGTTCTTC.

The V gene is TRBV27, the J gene TRBJ2-1; unclear D gene. The V gene lost 5 bases and the J gene lost 4 bases, with 15 bases spanning the gap. Germline assignment: CDR1 MNHEY and CDR2 SMNVEV (reference sequence). This CDR3 region has 15 residues. CDR3 loop: CASSGLATAYNEQFF. DNA of the CDR3: TGTGCCAGCAGTGGGTTAGCAACCGCATACAATGAGCAGTTCTTC.

This chain connects TRBV5-6 to TRBJ2-7; D remains ambiguous. Germline values: CDR1 SGHDT, CDR2 YYEEEE. Trimming removed 0 bases at V and 7 bases at J, with 11 bases between. This CDR3 region has 13 residues. In nucleotides, the CDR3 is TGTGCCAGCAGCTTGGCTCCCGTGGGGGAGCAGTACTTC. As protein: CASSLAPVGEQYF.

The rearrangement joins TRBV2 to TRBJ1-2; D not certain. Trimming took 2 bases from V and 2 from J, leaving 0 bases between them. The CDR3 sequence is 11 residues long. Germline V lookup: CDR1 SNHLY, CDR2 FYNNEI. The CDR3 reads CASSENYGYTF. The CDR3 nucleotides read TGTGCCAGCAGTGAAAACTATGGCTACACCTTC.

CDR3 nucleotide sequence: TGTGCCAGCGAGGGGGCTCCCCAAGAGACCCAGTACTTC. Its protein product is CASEGAPQETQYF. V usage is TRBV28 and J usage is TRBJ2-5, with 7 bases lining up with TRBD1. CDR1 is MDHEN and CDR2 is SYDVKM in the germline V gene. The CDR3 sequence is 13 residues long. V dropped 8 bases and J dropped 1; count of bases not matched to a gene: 4.

This clone is a singleton in its sample. As DNA, the CDR3 is TGTGCCAGCAGTTGGTCCTACTACTACGAGCAGTACTTC. Translating gives CASSWSYYYEQYF. The rearrangement uses TRBV28 and TRBJ2-7, with D unresolved. Trimming took off 4 bases at V and 3 bases at J, with 10 bases between the two ends. The CDR3 contains 13 residues. Germline V gene sequence: CDR1 MDHEN, CDR2 SYDVKM.

The chain carries TRBV6-6 and TRBJ2-7; no reliable D call. The V gene lost 6 bases and the J gene lost 3 bases, with 6 bases spanning the gap. Germline CDR1 MNHNY, CDR2 SVGAGI (reference sequence). This CDR3 is 11 amino acids long. CDR3 protein: CASRDGYEQYF. The CDR3 DNA sequence: TGTGCCAGCAGGGACGGCTACGAGCAGTACTTC.

The genes are TRBV19 and TRBJ2-3; D remains ambiguous. Trimming pared 3 bases from V and 4 bases from J, leaving 11 bases between. Germline lookup yields CDR1 LNHDA and CDR2 SQIVND (reference sequence). The CDR3 has 14 residues. CDR3 sequence reads: CASSIGPTPDTQYF. The CDR3 DNA is TGTGCCAGTAGTATTGGTCCTACCCCAGATACGCAGTATTTT.

This chain uses TRBV4-3 with TRBJ1-1, with 7 bases matching TRBD1. Germline-derived CDR1 and CDR2 are LGHNA and YSLEER. The CDR3 sequence is 16 residues long. V shed 1 base and J 4 bases; nucleotides not matched to a gene: 9. The DNA for the CDR3 is TGCGCCAGCAGCCAAGTAGGGCAGGGGGAGGGCACTGAAGCTTTCTTT. This sequence encodes CASSQVGQGEGTEAFF.

The chain joins TRBV5-4 to TRBJ2-2; possibly TRBD1 for D (6 bases). Germline CDR1 reads SGHNT; CDR2 reads YYREEE (reference sequence). There are 16 residues in the CDR3. V lost 4 bases, J lost 4 bases, and 17 bases lay in between. CDR3 coding DNA: TGTGCCAGCAGCCCCATCGGAGCAGGGGCCACCGGGGAGCTGTTTTTT. Translated, it gives CASSPIGAGATGELFF.

This clone has a handful of counts. The J gene is TRBJ2-3, the V gene TRBV9; no definite D call. This CDR3 has 13 amino acids. Germline assignment: CDR1 SGDLS and CDR2 YYNGEE. The V and J ends lost 4 bases and 6 bases respectively, with 12 bases between them. The CDR3 loop is CASSPPVGDTQYF. DNA for the CDR3: TGTGCCAGCAGCCCCCCGGTAGGGGATACGCAGTATTTT.

On this clone: At one boundary the junction diverges from the germline segment, which might be a read error. The chain employs TRBV5-1 and TRBJ2-7; D not resolved. The V gene's germline CDR1 is SGHRS and CDR2 YFSETQ. This CDR3 is built from 12 residues. This chain's CDR3 is CASSLAVAPRFF. The DNA of the CDR3 is TGCGCCAGCAGCTTGGCTGTGGCCCCGAGGTTCTTC.

This rearrangement joins TRBV10-2 to TRBJ1-2, with 9 positions matching TRBD1. Trimming removed 8 bases from V and 2 bases from J; junction bases left unmatched: 3. Germline CDR1 and CDR2: WSHSY and SAAADI. CDR3 size: 13 residues. CDR3 bases: TGCGCCAGCTCTGGGACAGGGAACTATGGCTACACCTTC. Translation: CASSGTGNYGYTF.

The CDR3 DNA is TGTGCCACCAGCAGAGCTCGCTTGGACATCTATGGCTACACCTTC. Its translation is CATSRARLDIYGYTF. The V call is TRBV15, the J call TRBJ1-2; a weak D match, TRBD1 (5 bases). Looked up from germline, CDR1 is LNHNV and CDR2 is YYDKDF (reference sequence). The CDR3 sequence is 15 residues long. V shed 1 base and J shed 4 bases, with 13 bases lying between them.

The chain links TRBV28 to TRBJ2-7, with unresolved D. The CDR3 has 13 amino acids. Germline CDR1 and CDR2: MDHEN and SYDVKM. The germline V and J ends were trimmed by 6 bases and 9 bases, with 18 bases remaining between them. The CDR3 bases are TGTGCCAGCAGCGTCCCCCCGGGCTCGGGGCAGTACTTC. Its translation: CASSVPPGSGQYF.

This sequence joins TRBV18 and TRBJ1-1; 9 bases line up with TRBD1. The V gene's germline CDR1 is KGHSH and CDR2 LQKENI. Trimming removed 3 bases from V and 4 bases from J; junction bases left unmatched: 3. This CDR3 spans 14 amino acids. CDR3 sequence: CASSPGTGTTEAFF. CDR3 in DNA: TGTGCCAGCTCACCCGGGACAGGGACCACTGAAGCTTTCTTT.

This clone has just one count. This chain joins TRBV5-4 and TRBJ2-2, with D possibly being TRBD1 (6 bases). Germline CDR1 reads SGHNT; CDR2 reads YYREEE (reference sequence). Trimming removed 4 bases from V and 0 bases from J, with 13 bases in between. The CDR3 length is 16 residues. Written as DNA, the CDR3 is TGTGCCAGCAGCATCAGGGGCCTTACGAACACCGGGGAGCTGTTTTTT. Translated: CASSIRGLTNTGELFF.

The chain recombines TRBV27 with TRBJ2-1; the D gene is possibly TRBD2 (5 bases). Germline loops: CDR1 MNHEY, CDR2 SMNVEV (reference sequence). V lost 4 bases and J lost 0, with 25 bases in between. The CDR3 is made up of 20 amino acids. CDR3 in amino acids: CASSSPSTSLRMHSYNEQFF. CDR3 DNA sequence: TGTGCCAGCAGTTCTCCTAGCACCTCCCTGCGAATGCACTCCTACAATGAGCAGTTCTTC.

For this clone: Germline is not matched at one junction end, which may reflect a read error. The chain couples TRBV18 to TRBJ2-7; maybe TRBD1 (5 bases). CDR3 length equals 13 residues. CDR1 and CDR2 from the germline V gene are KGHSH and LQKENI. The CDR3 reads CASAPARQYEQYF. The DNA of the CDR3 is TGTGCCAGCGCACCGGCCCGACAGTACGAGCAGTACTTC.

This clone occurred many times. The chain is built from TRBV27 and TRBJ2-5; D perhaps matches TRBD2 (5 bases). CDR3 length equals 15 residues. Germline V CDR1 and CDR2: MNHEY, SMNVEV (reference sequence). Trimming cost V 6 bases and J 4 bases, with 18 bases left between them. CDR3 in amino acids: CASSNLRVGVETQYF. DNA for the CDR3: TGTGCCAGCAGCAATCTTAGGGTGGGAGTAGAGACCCAGTACTTC.

The rearrangement links TRBV15 to TRBJ2-7; D is possibly TRBD1 or TRBD2 (5 bases each). Looked up from germline, CDR1 is LNHNV and CDR2 is YYDKDF (reference sequence). The V end lost 4 bases, the J end lost 6 bases, and 16 bases lay between the germline ends. CDR3 length: 14 residues. CDR3 region: CATSTRGVGGEQYF. In DNA form, the CDR3 reads TGTGCCACCAGCACGAGAGGGGTGGGCGGCGAGCAGTACTTC.

The rearrangement links TRBV18 to TRBJ1-5; 7 nucleotides agree with TRBD1. With 0 bases clipped from V and 5 bases from J, the junction kept 4 bases outside the gene matches. The CDR3 consists of 15 residues. Germline V gives CDR1 KGHSH, CDR2 LQKENI. Here the CDR3 reads CASSPPTGLDQPQHF. CDR3 DNA: TGTGCCAGCTCACCACCGACAGGGCTTGATCAGCCCCAGCATTTT.